The present T cell receptor beta chain was sequenced within a study of T cell clones after liver transplantation. About the study: Blood was drawn pre-transplant, before withdrawal, and after full or failed withdrawal.

The protocol was immunoSEQ multiplex PCR, while the TCRdb copy is restricted to in-frame clones and leaves out a portion. Of over 45,000 clones in the sample, over 55% were seen once. Trimming took 3 bases from V and 0 from J, leaving 5 bases between them. From germline, CDR1 is LNHDA and CDR2 SQIVND (reference sequence). The CDR3 contains 14 residues. This rearrangement joins TRBV19 to TRBJ2-2; D remains ambiguous. The sequencing used CD4+ T cells from blood, collected around 54 months after liver transplant. The receptor's source is a human patient who received a liver transplant. The graft donor may have given rise to some T cells. This CDR3 is CASSIGTNTGELFF. Written as DNA, the CDR3 is TGTGCCAGTAGTATCGGCACGAACACCGGGGAGCTGTTTTTT.